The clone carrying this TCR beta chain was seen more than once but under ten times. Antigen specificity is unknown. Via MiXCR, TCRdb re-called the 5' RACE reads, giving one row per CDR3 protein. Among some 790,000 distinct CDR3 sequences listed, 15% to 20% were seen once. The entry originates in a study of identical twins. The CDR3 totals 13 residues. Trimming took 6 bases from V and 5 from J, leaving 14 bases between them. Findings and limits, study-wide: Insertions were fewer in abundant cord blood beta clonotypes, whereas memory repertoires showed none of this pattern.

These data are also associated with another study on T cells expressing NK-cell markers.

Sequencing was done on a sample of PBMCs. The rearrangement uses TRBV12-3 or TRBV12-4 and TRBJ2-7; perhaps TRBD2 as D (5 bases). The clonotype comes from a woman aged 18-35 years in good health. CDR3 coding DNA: TGTGCCAGCAGCCCGGGAAGGAAGGACGAGCAGTACTTC. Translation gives CASSPGRKDEQYF.